Listed below are T cell receptor beta chains from one sample, sequenced in a study of blood T cell repertoires in COVID-19. Method: immunoSEQ multiplex PCR; TCRdb's copy keeps in-frame clones and lacks some. The sample includes approximately 130,000 clones, around nine tenths of them seen just once. Source material: peripheral blood. The receptors derive from a woman between 50 and 59 years old with acute or convalescent COVID-19. The CDR3 runs from the conserved cysteine through the conserved F or W.

TRBV19	TRBJ2-3	CASSMSSVSTDTQYF
TRBV30	TRBJ1-1	CAWSDRDTEAFF
TRBV11-3	TRBJ1-6	CASSRGGDSPLHF
TRBV6-2/TRBV6-3	TRBJ2-5	CASSPGGTQETQYF
TRBV11-3	TRBJ2-1	CASSSRDYKNEQFF
TRBV6-2/TRBV6-3	TRBJ1-1	CASSHRAPNTEAFF
TRBV18	TRBJ1-6	CASSPFEGENSPLHF
TRBV5-4	TRBJ1-1	CASSLIPRGWVSEAFF
TRBV6-5	TRBJ1-2	CASSYSEGGGYGYTF
TRBV3-1/TRBV3-2	TRBJ2-7	CASSQDRRDSTSYEQYF
TRBV10-3	TRBJ2-1	CAITPRENNEQFF
TRBV5-4	TRBJ2-1	CASNDRGGVTYNEQFF
TRBV9	TRBJ1-5	CASSAGTGGDQPQHF
TRBV4-1	TRBJ2-6	CASSQGPTASGANVLTF
TRBV7-2	TRBJ2-5	CASSLRVAETQYF
TRBV12-5	TRBJ2-3	CASGLRGGSPTDTQYF
TRBV24-1	TRBJ1-5	CATLGGSNQPQHF
TRBV11-3	TRBJ1-1	CASSRGGITEAFF
TRBV5-8	TRBJ2-7	CASSRGFTAYEQYF
TRBV9	TRBJ1-6	CASSVGGTDNSPLHF